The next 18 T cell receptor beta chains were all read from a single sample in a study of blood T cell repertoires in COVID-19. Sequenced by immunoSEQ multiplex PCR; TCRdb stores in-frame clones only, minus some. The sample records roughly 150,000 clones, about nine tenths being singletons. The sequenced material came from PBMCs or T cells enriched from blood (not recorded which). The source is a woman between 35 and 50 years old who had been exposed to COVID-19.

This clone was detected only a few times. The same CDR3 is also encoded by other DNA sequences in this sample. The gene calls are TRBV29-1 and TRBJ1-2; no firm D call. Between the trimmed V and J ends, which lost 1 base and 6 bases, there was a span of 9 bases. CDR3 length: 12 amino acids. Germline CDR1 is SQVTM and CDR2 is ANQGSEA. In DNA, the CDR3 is TGCAGCGTTGAAGGGGTCAGCGATGGCTACACCTTC. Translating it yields CSVEGVSDGYTF.

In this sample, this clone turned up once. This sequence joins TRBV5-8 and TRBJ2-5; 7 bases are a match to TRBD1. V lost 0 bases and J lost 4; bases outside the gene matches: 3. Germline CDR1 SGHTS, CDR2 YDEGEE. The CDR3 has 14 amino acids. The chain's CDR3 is CASSLGTGLETQYF. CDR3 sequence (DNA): TGTGCCAGCAGCTTGGGGACAGGATTAGAGACCCAGTACTTC.

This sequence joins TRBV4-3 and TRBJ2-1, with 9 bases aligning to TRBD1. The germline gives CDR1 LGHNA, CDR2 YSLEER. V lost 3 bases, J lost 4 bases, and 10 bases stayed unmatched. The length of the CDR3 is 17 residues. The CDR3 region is CASSHPKGQGLYNEQFF. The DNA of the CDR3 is TGCGCCAGCAGCCACCCCAAGGGACAGGGTCTATACAATGAGCAGTTCTTC.

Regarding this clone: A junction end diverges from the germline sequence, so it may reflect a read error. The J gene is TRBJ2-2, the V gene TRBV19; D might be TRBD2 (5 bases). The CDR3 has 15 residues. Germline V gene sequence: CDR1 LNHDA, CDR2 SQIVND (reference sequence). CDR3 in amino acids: CASSIALGNTGKLFF. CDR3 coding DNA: TGTGCCAGTAGTATAGCCCTAGGGAACACCGGGAAGCTGTTTTTT.

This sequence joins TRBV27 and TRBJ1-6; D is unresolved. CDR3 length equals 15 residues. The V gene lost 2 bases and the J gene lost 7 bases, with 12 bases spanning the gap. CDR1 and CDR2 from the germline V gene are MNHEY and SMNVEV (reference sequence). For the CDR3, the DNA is TGTGCCAGCAGTTTAAACACCCAAGTGAATTCACCCCTCCACTTT. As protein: CASSLNTQVNSPLHF.

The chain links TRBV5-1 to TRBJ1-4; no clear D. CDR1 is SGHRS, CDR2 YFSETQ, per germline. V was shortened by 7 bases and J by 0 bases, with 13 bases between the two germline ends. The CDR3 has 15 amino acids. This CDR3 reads CASALSYATNEKLFF. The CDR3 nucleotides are TGCGCCAGCGCCCTATCCTATGCAACTAATGAAAAACTGTTTTTT.

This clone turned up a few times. The DNA of the CDR3 is TGTGCCACCAGCAGTAGGGGAAACAATCAGCCCCAGCATTTT. It codes for CATSSRGNNQPQHF. This chain uses TRBV15 with TRBJ1-5; perhaps TRBD1 as D (5 bases). There are 14 residues in the CDR3. Germline CDR1 LNHNV, CDR2 YYDKDF (reference sequence). Trimming stripped 3 bases from V and 3 bases from J, with 9 bases between. Using reference TRBV15 and TRBJ1-5 for the parts outside the CDR3, the full variable domain is DAMVIQNPRYQVTQFGKPVTLSCSQTLNHNVMYWYQQKSSQAPKLLFHYYDKDFNNEADTPDNFQSRRPNTSFCFLDIRSPGLGDTAMYLCATSSRGNNQPQHFGDGTRLSIL.

The CDR3 nucleotides read TGTGCCAGTAGGGGTGGCGGCTGGGAGCAGTACTTC. Translated: CASRGGGWEQYF. This rearrangement joins TRBV19 to TRBJ2-7; no firm D call. Trimming cost V 6 bases and J 7 bases, with 13 bases left between them. The germline CDR1 and CDR2 sequences are LNHDA and SQIVND (reference sequence). The CDR3 loop spans 12 amino acids.

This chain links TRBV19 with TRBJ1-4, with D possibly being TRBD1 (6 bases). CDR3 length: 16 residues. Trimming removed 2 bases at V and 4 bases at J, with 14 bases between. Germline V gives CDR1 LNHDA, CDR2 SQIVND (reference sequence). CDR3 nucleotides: TGTGCCAGTAGTATAATCGGGTCAGGGGATAATGAAAAACTGTTTTTT. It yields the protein CASSIIGSGDNEKLFF.

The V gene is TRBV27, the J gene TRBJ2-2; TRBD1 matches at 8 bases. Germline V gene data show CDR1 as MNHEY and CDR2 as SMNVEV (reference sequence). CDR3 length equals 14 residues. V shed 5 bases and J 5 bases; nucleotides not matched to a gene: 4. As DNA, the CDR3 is TGTGCCAGCAGTCGGACAGGGACTACCGGGGAGCTGTTTTTT. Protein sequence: CASSRTGTTGELFF.

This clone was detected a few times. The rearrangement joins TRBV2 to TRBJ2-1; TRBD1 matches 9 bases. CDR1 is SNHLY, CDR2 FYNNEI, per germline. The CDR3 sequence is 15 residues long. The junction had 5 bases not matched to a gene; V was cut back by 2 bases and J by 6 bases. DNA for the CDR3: TGTGCCAGCAGTGAATGGACAGGGGTTCCCAATGAGCAGTTCTTC. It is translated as CASSEWTGVPNEQFF.

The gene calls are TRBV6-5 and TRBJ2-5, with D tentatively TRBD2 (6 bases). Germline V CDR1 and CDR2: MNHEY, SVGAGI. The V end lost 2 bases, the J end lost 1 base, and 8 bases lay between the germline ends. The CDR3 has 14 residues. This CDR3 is CASSYRGSQETQYF. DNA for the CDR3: TGTGCCAGCAGTTACCGGGGGAGCCAAGAGACCCAGTACTTC.

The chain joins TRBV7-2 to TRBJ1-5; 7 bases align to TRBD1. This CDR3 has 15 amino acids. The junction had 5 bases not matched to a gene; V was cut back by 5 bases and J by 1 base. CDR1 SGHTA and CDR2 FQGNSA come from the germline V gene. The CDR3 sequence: CASSTTGISNQPQHF. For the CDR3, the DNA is TGTGCCAGCAGCACGACAGGGATCAGCAATCAGCCCCAGCATTTT.

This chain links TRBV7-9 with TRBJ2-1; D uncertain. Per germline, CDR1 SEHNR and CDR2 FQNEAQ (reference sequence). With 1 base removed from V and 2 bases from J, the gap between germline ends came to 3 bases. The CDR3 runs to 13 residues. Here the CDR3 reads CASSLEPYNEQFF. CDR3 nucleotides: TGTGCCAGCAGCTTAGAGCCCTACAATGAGCAGTTCTTC.

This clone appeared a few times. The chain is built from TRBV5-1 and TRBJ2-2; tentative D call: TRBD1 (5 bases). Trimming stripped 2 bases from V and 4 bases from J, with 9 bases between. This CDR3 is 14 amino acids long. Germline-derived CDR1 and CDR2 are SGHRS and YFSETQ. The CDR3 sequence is CASSFHRSTGELFF. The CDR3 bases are TGCGCCAGCAGCTTCCACAGGAGCACCGGGGAGCTGTTTTTT.

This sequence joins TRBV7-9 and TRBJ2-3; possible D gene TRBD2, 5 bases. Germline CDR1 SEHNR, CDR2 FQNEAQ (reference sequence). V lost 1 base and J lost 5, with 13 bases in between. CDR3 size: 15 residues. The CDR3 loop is CASSLVVGVVDTQYF. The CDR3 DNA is TGTGCCAGCAGCTTAGTTGTGGGAGTGGTAGATACGCAGTATTTT. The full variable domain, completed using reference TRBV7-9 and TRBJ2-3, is DTGVSQNPRHKITKRGQNVTFRCDPISEHNRLYWYRQTLGQGPEFLTYFQNEAQLEKSRLLSDRFSAERPKGSFSTLEIQRTEQGDSAMYLCASSLVVGVVDTQYFGPGTRLTVL.

The DNA for the CDR3 is TGTGCCAGCCAGGGACAGGGGGCTTTTTCACCCCTCCACTTT. It translates to CASQGQGAFSPLHF. The chain joins TRBV6-5 to TRBJ1-6; 12 positions match TRBD1. This CDR3 comprises 14 residues. V dropped 8 bases and J dropped 9; count of bases not matched to a gene: 5. Germline CDR1 reads MNHEY; CDR2 reads SVGAGI.

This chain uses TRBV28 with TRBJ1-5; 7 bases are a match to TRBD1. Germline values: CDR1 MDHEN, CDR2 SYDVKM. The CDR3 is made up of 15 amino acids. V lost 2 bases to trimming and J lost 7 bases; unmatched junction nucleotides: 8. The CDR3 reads CASSLQGVLWQPQHF. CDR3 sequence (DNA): TGTGCCAGCAGTTTACAGGGGGTCTTATGGCAGCCCCAGCATTTT.